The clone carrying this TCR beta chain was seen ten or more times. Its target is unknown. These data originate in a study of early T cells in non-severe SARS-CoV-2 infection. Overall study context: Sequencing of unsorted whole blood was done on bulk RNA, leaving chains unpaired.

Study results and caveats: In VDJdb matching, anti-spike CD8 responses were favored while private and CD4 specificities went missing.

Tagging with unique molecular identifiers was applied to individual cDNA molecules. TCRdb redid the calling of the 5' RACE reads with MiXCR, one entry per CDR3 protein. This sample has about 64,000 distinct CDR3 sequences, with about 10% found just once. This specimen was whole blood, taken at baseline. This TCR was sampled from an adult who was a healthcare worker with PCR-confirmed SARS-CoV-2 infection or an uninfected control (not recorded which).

The CDR3: CASSDGTTSDTQYF. Here the CDR3 DNA reads TGTGCCAGCAGTGACGGGACAACGTCCGATACGCAGTATTTT. The chain joins TRBV2 to TRBJ2-3; possible D gene TRBD1, 6 bases. This CDR3 spans 14 amino acids. The germline V gene encodes CDR1 SNHLY and CDR2 FYNNEI. V was pared by 3 bases and J by 6 bases, with 13 bases between.